This entry concerns a single TCR beta chain. Its recognized antigen is unknown. Base qualities are not at hand, and no much larger clone is one base apart. The CDR3 regions of human TCRbeta chains were subjected to immunosequencing. In the authors' own workflow: TCRs in the repertoires were matched against a reference library of SARS-CoV-2-specific TCRs that had been generated with the MIRA antigen-specificity platform. Breadth was defined as the fraction of unique TCRs that were SARS-CoV-2-associated. Depth was defined as the fraction of total T cells that were SARS-CoV-2-associated. Using the MIRA data, each spike-specific TCR was mapped to the spike region that the TCR reacts to and placed in a CD4 or CD8 class. Log10-transformed breadth and depth values were compared by one-way ANOVA with Sidak's multiple comparisons tests. TCRdb mirrors the immuneACCESS table, restricted to in-frame sequences. Some clones are absent from its copies; in checked studies, under half trace to an unresolved V gene, and the reason for the others is unknown. That table furnishes V, J and clone size, whereas the DNA furnished D and trimming. This sample lists about 120,000 clones; 85% to 95% were detected once. Clones ranked in the top ten supply over 6.5% of the sample.

Reading the label with the study, this specimen's time point is: baseline before first vaccination. Vaccinee samples were obtained from the UK trials COV001 and COV002, which included a single-blind randomized controlled phase 2/3 trial of AZD1222 (ChAdOx1 nCoV-19) in healthy adults. Trial participant PBMC samples were collected at day 0 and day 28 after the second dose for TCRbeta chain sequencing. The data belong to a study of T cell responses to AZD1222 COVID-19 vaccine (dated by TCRdb to about 2021). Notes on the research overall: AZD1222 recipients given second doses at about 4 weeks or at about 12 weeks were pooled, since spike-specific TCR depth and breadth were not found to differ between the two schedules. TCR sequencing was performed for about 250 trial participants, of whom some 200 were given two doses of AZD1222 and around 25 were given two doses of MenACWY control vaccine. Trial participants were enrolled by age into 18-55, 56-69 and 70-plus year subgroups, with approximately 150, 28 and 58 TCR-sequenced participants respectively.

Including the terminal cysteine and phenylalanine, the CDR3 comprises 16 residues. Only the CDR3 DNA is retained, 48 bases long and in frame from the first base. The junction carries 25 bases between V and J, which are trimmed by 7 bases and 7 bases respectively. CDR1 is given as SGHVS and CDR2 as FQNEAQ, both from the germline V gene. General study outcomes and caveats: A significant rise in spike-specific TCR breadth and depth was observed after two AZD1222 doses relative to day 0 and relative to MenACWY recipients. No day 14 peak-response samples were available, so repertoires were characterized only after the peak T cell response. The 56-69-year group was small, and its depth increase did not reach significance, likely because of low power. Most participants were white British and females outnumbered males, and the authors suggested that clonal diversity may have been underestimated. Only a handful of AZD1222 recipients were SARS-CoV-2 seropositive at baseline, limiting conclusions about previously exposed vaccinees. Reportedly, almost half of the unique spike-specific TCRs recognized epitopes lying outside the regions that are mutated in the B.1.351 and B.1.1.7 variants. Vaccine-associated CD4 TCRs spanned the whole spike protein, with dominant responses in regions 160-218 and 743-854.

The material sequenced was peripheral blood, taken on day 0 of AZD1222 vaccination. This clonotype was obtained from an adult in good health. The chain is made from TRBV7-8 and TRBJ2-5; the D region is possibly TRBD1 or TRBD2, each matching across 5 bases. Here is the DNA: TGTGCCAGCAAAGAATCGGGCTCCCCGGGGCAGGGGACCCAGTACTTC. This sequence encodes CASKESGSPGQGTQYF.